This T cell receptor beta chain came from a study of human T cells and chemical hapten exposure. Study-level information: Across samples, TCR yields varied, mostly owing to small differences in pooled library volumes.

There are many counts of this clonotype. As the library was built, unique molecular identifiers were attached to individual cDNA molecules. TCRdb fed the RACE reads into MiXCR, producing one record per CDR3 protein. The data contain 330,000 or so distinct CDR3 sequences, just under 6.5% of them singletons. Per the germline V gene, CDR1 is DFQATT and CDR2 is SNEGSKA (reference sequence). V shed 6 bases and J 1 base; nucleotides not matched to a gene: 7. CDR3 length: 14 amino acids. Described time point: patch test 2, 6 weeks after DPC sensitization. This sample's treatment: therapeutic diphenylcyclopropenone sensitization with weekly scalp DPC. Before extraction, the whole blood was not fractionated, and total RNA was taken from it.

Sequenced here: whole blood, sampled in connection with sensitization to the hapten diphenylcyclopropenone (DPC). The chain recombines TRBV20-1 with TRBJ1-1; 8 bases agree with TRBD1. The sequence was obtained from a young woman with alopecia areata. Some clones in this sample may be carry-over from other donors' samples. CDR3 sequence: CSAVRRGRNTEAFF. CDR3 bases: TGCAGTGCCGTTCGCAGGGGGCGGAACACTGAAGCTTTCTTT.